This entry lists 27 T cell receptor beta chains sequenced from one sample in a study of cytomegalovirus exposure and HLA in healthy donors. The PCR contained 60 Vbeta and 13 Jbeta primers. Here immunoSEQ multiplex PCR was the method, and the copy in TCRdb shows in-frame clones only, minus some. In the table there are 180,000 or so clones, more than 75% of which are singletons. Sequenced material: PBMCs. Every receptor here comes from a man aged 35-49 years in good health and CMV-seronegative.

This chain joins TRBV6-5 and TRBJ2-7; 11 bases align to TRBD1. V shed 2 bases and J 4 bases; nucleotides not matched to a gene: 4. The length of the CDR3 is 15 residues. Germline CDR1 is MNHEY and CDR2 is SVGAGI. The CDR3 sequence: CASSYRRDRGYEQYF. For the CDR3, the DNA is TGTGCCAGCAGTTACCGCCGGGACAGGGGGTACGAGCAGTACTTC.

This chain links TRBV11-2 with TRBJ1-5, with a possible D match to TRBD1 (5 bases). This CDR3 has 14 residues. Germline V gene data show CDR1 as SGHAT and CDR2 as FQNNGV. Trimming removed 4 bases from V and 4 bases from J, with 11 bases in between. In DNA, the CDR3 is TGTGCCAGCAGCTCCAGTCAGGGTAATCAGCCCCAGCATTTT. Translation gives CASSSSQGNQPQHF.

A single count supports this clone. The gene calls are TRBV10-3 and TRBJ2-5; weak D call: TRBD2 (6 bases). The DNA end favors TRBJ2-7, so the J call may be wrong. The CDR3 consists of 12 residues. Germline CDR1 and CDR2: ENHRY and SYGVKD. CDR3 amino acids: CAIGGNLYEQYF. CDR3 in DNA: TGTGCCATCGGGGGGAATCTTTACGAGCAGTACTTC.

The chain employs TRBV10-3 and TRBJ1-3, with 7 bases aligning to TRBD1. Germline values: CDR1 ENHRY, CDR2 SYGVKD. The CDR3 loop spans 14 amino acids. The V segment lost 11 bases and the J segment 8 bases; nucleotides outside the gene matches: 15. The CDR3 loop is CASRLGGPGDTIYF. The CDR3 DNA reads TGTGCCTCCCGGCTAGGGGGCCCTGGGGACACCATATATTTT.

The gene calls are TRBV5-1 and TRBJ2-1; D gene uncertain. Germline loops: CDR1 SGHRS, CDR2 YFSETQ. Trimming removed 0 bases at V and 10 bases at J, with 8 bases between. The CDR3 totals 12 residues. This CDR3 is CASSLVRAEQFF. CDR3 coding DNA: TGCGCCAGCAGCTTGGTACGCGCGGAGCAGTTCTTC. Supplemented by reference TRBV5-1 and TRBJ2-1, the full variable domain reads KAGVTQTPRYLIKTRGQQVTLSCSPISGHRSVSWYQQTPGQGLQFLFEYFSETQRNKGNFPGRFSGRQFSNSRSEMNVSTLELGDSALYLCASSLVRAEQFFGPGTRLTVL.

This clone occurred once. This sequence joins TRBV7-2 and TRBJ2-3, with 9 bases fitting TRBD2. CDR3 length: 16 amino acids. CDR1 SGHTA and CDR2 FQGNSA come from the germline V gene. V trimming: 1 base; J trimming: 4 bases; junction bases outside the gene matches: 6. CDR3 sequence reads: CASSLEGSGSPDTQYF. CDR3 coding DNA: TGTGCCAGCAGCTTAGAGGGTAGCGGGAGTCCAGATACGCAGTATTTT.

This clone was detected a few times. The chain recombines TRBV13 with TRBJ2-3, with no clear D. Germline V gene lookup returns CDR1 PRHDT and CDR2 FYEKMQ (reference sequence). This CDR3 region has 12 residues. Trimming removed 5 bases from V and 5 bases from J, with 8 bases in between. The CDR3 sequence: CASSLRLDTQYF. The CDR3 nucleotides read TGTGCCAGCAGCCTGCGACTAGATACGCAGTATTTT. Full variable domain (rest looked up from reference TRBV13 and TRBJ2-3): AAGVIQSPRHLIKEKRETATLKCYPIPRHDTVYWYQQGPGQDPQFLISFYEKMQSDKGSIPDRFSAQQFSDYHSELNMSSLELGDSALYFCASSLRLDTQYFGPGTRLTVL.

The gene calls are TRBV4-1 and TRBJ1-3; D is unresolved. The germline gives CDR1 MGHRA, CDR2 YSYEKL. The CDR3 has 12 residues. V was shortened by 2 bases and J by 8 bases, with 7 bases between the two germline ends. CDR3 sequence: CASSQLYDTIYF. In DNA, the CDR3 is TGCGCCAGCAGCCAATTATATGACACCATATATTTT.

CDR3 sequence: CASSVSGQGETQYF. The DNA of the CDR3 is TGTGCCAGCAGCGTCAGCGGGCAGGGAGAGACCCAGTACTTC. The chain recombines TRBV9 with TRBJ2-5, with TRBD2 as a possible D gene (6 bases). The germline V gene has CDR1 SGDLS and CDR2 YYNGEE. Trimming took 2 bases from V and 4 from J, leaving 12 bases between them. The length of the CDR3 is 14 residues.

J is TRBJ2-1 and V is TRBV28, with TRBD1 identical over 10 bases. J gave up 7 bases and V 3 bases, and 3 bases lay outside the gene matches. Germline CDR1 MDHEN, CDR2 SYDVKM. The CDR3 loop spans 14 amino acids. The DNA of the CDR3 is TGTGCCAGCAGTTTCCCGGGACAGGGGAATGAGCAGTTCTTC. Translation: CASSFPGQGNEQFF.

This chain joins TRBV6-5 and TRBJ1-1, with a tentative D call TRBD1 (6 bases). This CDR3 contains 15 residues. Trimming pared 3 bases from V and 5 bases from J, leaving 16 bases between. Germline assignment: CDR1 MNHEY and CDR2 SVGAGI. The CDR3 here is CASSYGGGGGTEAFF. The CDR3 DNA is TGTGCCAGCAGTTATGGGGGCGGGGGGGGGACTGAAGCTTTCTTT.

The chain's CDR3 is CAIRGTQGGGAYEQYF. CDR3 nucleotides: TGTGCCATCAGGGGGACCCAGGGAGGGGGAGCCTACGAGCAGTACTTC. The rearrangement links TRBV10-3 to TRBJ2-7; maybe TRBD2 (7 bases). There are 16 residues in the CDR3. V lost 6 bases, J lost 2 bases, and 20 bases lay in between. Germline V gives CDR1 ENHRY, CDR2 SYGVKD.

The chain uses TRBV18 and TRBJ2-2, with 7 nucleotides matching TRBD1. Germline lookup yields CDR1 KGHSH and CDR2 LQKENI. The CDR3 totals 15 residues. After removal of 3 bases from V and 5 bases from J, the junction contained 6 bases not matched to a gene. CDR3 sequence: CASSPVPGGTGELFF. DNA of the CDR3: TGTGCCAGCTCACCTGTTCCAGGGGGTACCGGGGAGCTGTTTTTT.

V usage is TRBV5-6 and J usage is TRBJ1-5; D possibly corresponds to TRBD1 (5 bases). Germline-derived CDR1 and CDR2 are SGHDT and YYEEEE. The V gene lost 0 bases and the J gene lost 0 bases, with 10 bases spanning the gap. The CDR3 runs 16 residues. This CDR3 reads CASSLVGRGSNQPQHF. CDR3 nucleotides: TGTGCCAGCAGCTTGGTAGGGAGGGGTAGCAATCAGCCCCAGCATTTT.

The rearrangement joins TRBV27 to TRBJ2-7; D might be TRBD1 (5 bases). This CDR3 is built from 11 residues. Trimming left V 8 bases short and J 6 bases short, with 11 bases between. Germline CDR1 reads MNHEY; CDR2 reads SMNVEV (reference sequence). CDR3 in DNA: TGTGCCAGCGGACACTGGCGCGAGCAGTACTTC. Amino acid sequence: CASGHWREQYF.

The V and J genes are TRBV18 and TRBJ2-1, with 10 bases fitting TRBD2. Germline V gene data show CDR1 as KGHSH and CDR2 as LQKENI. Unmatched junction bases numbered 3, after V lost 2 bases and J lost 2 bases. This CDR3 comprises 16 residues. Written as DNA, the CDR3 is TGTGCCAGCTCACCAAGGACTAGCGGAGCCTACAATGAGCAGTTCTTC. It specifies CASSPRTSGAYNEQFF.

The chain recombines TRBV28 with TRBJ1-2; D not certain. Trimming shortened V by 6 bases and J by 4 bases, and 6 bases separated the two germline ends. The CDR3 is 11 amino acids. Germline CDR1 MDHEN, CDR2 SYDVKM. The CDR3 loop is CASRVAYGYTF. The CDR3 DNA is TGTGCCAGCAGGGTAGCCTATGGCTACACCTTC.

The V call is TRBV10-2, the J call TRBJ2-5; 10 bases map to TRBD2. J gave up 2 bases and V 2 bases, and 2 bases lay outside the gene matches. The CDR3 runs 15 residues. CDR1 and CDR2 (germline): WSHSY, SAAADI. The CDR3 nucleotides read TGCGCCAGCAGTGAGAATAGCGGGAGGCAAGAGACCCAGTACTTC. The encoded protein is CASSENSGRQETQYF.

This sequence joins TRBV6-5 and TRBJ1-2, with TRBD1 matching over 7 bases. Per germline, CDR1 MNHEY and CDR2 SVGAGI. V trimming: 6 bases; J trimming: 6 bases; junction bases outside the gene matches: 7. The CDR3 is 13 amino acids. CDR3 amino acids: CASSKGTADGYTF. The CDR3 coding sequence is TGTGCCAGCAGCAAGGGGACAGCTGATGGCTACACCTTC.

CDR3 DNA: TGCGCCAGCAGCTTGGACAGGGGTGGTGGTGGTGAGACCCAGTACTTC. Translation: CASSLDRGGGGETQYF. This rearrangement joins TRBV5-1 to TRBJ2-5, with 7 bases fitting TRBD1. The CDR3 runs 16 residues. Germline loops: CDR1 SGHRS, CDR2 YFSETQ. Unmatched junction bases numbered 10, after V lost 0 bases and J lost 5 bases.

In the case of this clone: The same CDR3 arises from other DNA sequences in this sample as well. The V and J genes are TRBV6-6 and TRBJ2-7; a possible D gene is TRBD2 (5 bases). The CDR3 loop spans 13 amino acids. Deletions cut 0 bases from V and 6 bases from J, with 9 bases between. The germline V gene has CDR1 MNHNY and CDR2 SVGAGI (reference sequence). The CDR3 protein is CASSYSGGGEQYF. In nucleotides, the CDR3 is TGTGCCAGCAGTTACTCTGGAGGTGGCGAGCAGTACTTC.

The genes are TRBV7-2 and TRBJ2-2; no clear D gene. This CDR3 is built from 13 residues. Trimming shortened V by 6 bases and J by 0 bases, and 5 bases separated the two germline ends. Germline V gene data show CDR1 as SGHTA and CDR2 as FQGNSA. The CDR3 reads CASRYSNTGELFF. The CDR3 bases are TGTGCCAGCAGGTACTCGAACACCGGGGAGCTGTTTTTT. The variable domain in full, with the rest retrieved from reference TRBV7-2 and TRBJ2-2, is GAGVSQSPSNKVTEKGKDVELRCDPISGHTALYWYRQSLGQGLEFLIYFQGNSAPDKSGLPSDRFSAERTGGSVSTLTIQRTQQEDSAVYLCASRYSNTGELFFGEGSRLTVL.

The V call is TRBV19, the J call TRBJ2-1; TRBD2 matches 8 bases. The V gene end was trimmed by 1 base and the J gene end by 0 bases; junction bases not matched to a gene: 5. The V gene's germline CDR1 is LNHDA and CDR2 SQIVND (reference sequence). This CDR3 has 17 amino acids. The CDR3 coding sequence is TGTGCCAGTAGTATAGTTCATAGCGGGAACTCCTACAATGAGCAGTTCTTC. Translation gives CASSIVHSGNSYNEQFF.

The V and J genes are TRBV28 and TRBJ2-7, with 9 bases that match TRBD2. Germline V CDR1 and CDR2: MDHEN, SYDVKM. The CDR3 runs to 15 residues. With 2 bases clipped from V and 2 bases from J, the junction kept 4 bases outside the gene matches. The CDR3 sequence is CASSLAAGGTYEQYF. In DNA form, the CDR3 reads TGTGCCAGCAGTTTAGCAGCGGGGGGAACCTACGAGCAGTACTTC.

This clone was observed a few times. The V gene is TRBV11-3, the J gene TRBJ2-5, with 8 nucleotides matching TRBD2. This CDR3 contains 14 residues. The V gene end was trimmed by 5 bases and the J gene end by 3 bases; junction bases not matched to a gene: 5. Germline V gene sequence: CDR1 SGHNT, CDR2 YENEEA. Written as DNA, the CDR3 is TGTGCCAGCAGCCAGGGACTAGGGAAAGAGACCCAGTACTTC. Its translation is CASSQGLGKETQYF.

The CDR3 DNA sequence: TGTGCCAGCGGGGGGGTTACCTCTGGAAACACCATATATTTT. It encodes CASGGVTSGNTIYF. The rearrangement links TRBV2 to TRBJ1-3; a weak D match, TRBD1 (5 bases). Germline CDR1 and CDR2: SNHLY and FYNNEI. Trimming removed 8 bases at V and 0 bases at J, with 11 bases between. This CDR3 has 14 amino acids.

The chain links TRBV7-3 to TRBJ2-7; 12 bases agree with TRBD2. Germline CDR1 is SGHTA and CDR2 is FQGTGA. The V segment lost 2 bases and the J segment 7 bases; nucleotides outside the gene matches: 6. CDR3 length: 15 residues. The CDR3 DNA reads as TGTGCCAGCAGCTTACGACTAGCGGGGGTGGGTGAGCAGTACTTC. It codes for CASSLRLAGVGEQYF.